This T cell receptor beta chain was sequenced for a study of blood T cell repertoires in COVID-19. About the research overall: Samples taken during acute and convalescent COVID-19 were collected in the United States, Italy and Spain.

CDR1 and CDR2 from the germline V gene are ENHRY and SYGVKD. Trimming stripped 3 bases from V and 8 bases from J, with 14 bases between. The CDR3 covers 14 residues. In the study's own analysis: Scientists estimated how many nucleated cells there were by amplifying reference gene primers. TCRdb's copy holds only in-frame clones and misses some; the assay was immunoSEQ multiplex PCR. D and trimming were read from the DNA, whereas the V and J calls and clone size are those reported in that table. This table has fewer than 300,000 clones, over 75% appearing once. Sequencing was carried out using peripheral blood. The clonotype comes from a human donor with COVID-19, enrolled during active disease. The donor label of this sample is uncertain. This chain connects TRBV10-3 to TRBJ2-1; tentative D call: TRBD2 (5 bases). CDR3 DNA: TGTGCCATCAGTGATACGAGGGCGTTAGATGAGCAGTTCTTC. This encodes CAISDTRALDEQFF.